The sequence of this TCR beta chain was determined in a study of cytomegalovirus exposure and HLA in healthy donors. Whole-study findings and limits: It was likely that a cluster of highly shared sequence variants was a sequencing artifact.

The V gene end was trimmed by 1 base and the J gene end by 7 bases; junction bases not matched to a gene: 3. There are 15 residues in the CDR3. Germline V gives CDR1 SEHNR, CDR2 FQNEAQ (reference sequence). PCR was performed using 60 Vbeta and 13 Jbeta primers. The data were produced by immunoSEQ multiplex PCR, yet TCRdb's version contains in-frame clones alone and is incomplete. Of under 200,000 clones in the sample, about 71% were seen once. Comments on this clone: The antigen remains unidentified.

This sequence originates from a woman in her forties in good health and CMV-seropositive. The chain is built from TRBV7-9 and TRBJ2-1; 11 bases map to TRBD1. The sequencing sample was made of PBMCs. CDR3 DNA: TGTGCCAGCAGCTTAGGGACAGGGGGCGGGAATGAGCAGTTCTTC. It codes for CASSLGTGGGNEQFF.